One and the same sample provided the 14 T cell receptor beta chains below, sequenced in a study of T cells of healthy individuals. MiXCR was run by TCRdb on the 5' RACE reads, yielding one entry per CDR3 protein. The sample yields 60,000 to 70,000 distinct CDR3 sequences, 15% to 20% seen once. These receptors were obtained from a human donor in good health.

About this clonotype itself: Since a much larger clone is just one base distant, this may be a read error. The J gene is TRBJ1-2, the V gene TRBV29-1; 8 nucleotides match TRBD1. Germline CDR1 is SQVTM and CDR2 is ANQGSEA. This CDR3 comprises 14 residues. In DNA, the CDR3 is TGCAACGGTCTCCTGACAGGGGCATATTATGGCTACACCTTC. The encoded protein is CNGLLTGAYYGYTF.

This chain joins TRBV12-3 or TRBV12-4 and TRBJ2-1, with no clear D. V lost 6 bases to trimming and J lost 6 bases, with 6 bases between them. The CDR3 length is 11 residues. The CDR3, as DNA: TGTGCCAGCAGATCAATCAATGAGCAGTTCTTC. This encodes CASRSINEQFF.

The rearrangement links TRBV10-3 to TRBJ2-5; no clear D. The V gene lost 3 bases and the J gene lost 5 bases, with 7 bases spanning the gap. The germline gives CDR1 ENHRY, CDR2 SYGVKD. The CDR3 loop spans 12 amino acids. CDR3 nucleotide sequence: TGTGCCATCAGTGAAGGTAGTGAGACCCAGTACTTC. It translates to CAISEGSETQYF.

This sequence joins TRBV30 and TRBJ2-7; tentative D call: TRBD2 (7 bases). With 0 bases removed from V and 5 bases from J, the gap between germline ends came to 14 bases. Germline V gene lookup returns CDR1 GTSNPN and CDR2 SVGIG (reference sequence). The CDR3 spans 14 residues. Here the CDR3 DNA reads TGTGCCTGGAGTGTAAGGGGGGGGATAAACGAGCAGTACTTC. As protein: CAWSVRGGINEQYF.

This clonotype was observed a few times. The CDR3 region has the DNA TGTGCCAGCATTCGCCGACAGGACCGCAATCAGCCCCAGCATTTT. Protein sequence: CASIRRQDRNQPQHF. The rearrangement links TRBV6-1 to TRBJ1-5; weak D call: TRBD1 (6 bases). Germline CDR1 MNHNS, CDR2 SASEGT. The CDR3 length is 15 residues. The V gene lost 7 bases and the J gene lost 2 bases, with 15 bases spanning the gap.

This clonotype is categorized as medium-sized. The chain couples TRBV5-6 to TRBJ1-6; D is possibly TRBD1 (5 bases). The V and J ends lost 0 bases and 0 bases respectively, with 10 bases between them. Per germline, CDR1 SGHDT and CDR2 YYEEEE. The CDR3 extends over 17 amino acids. DNA for the CDR3: TGTGCCAGCAGCTTGGAGCGGGGGTTCTCCTATAATTCACCCCTCCACTTT. It translates to CASSLERGFSYNSPLHF.

V gene TRBV3-1 combines with J gene TRBJ2-2; a weak D match, TRBD1 (6 bases). The V and J ends lost 2 bases and 4 bases respectively, with 14 bases between them. Germline assignment: CDR1 LGHDT and CDR2 YNNKEL (reference sequence). The CDR3 is 16 amino acids. CDR3 in amino acids: CASSQRQARGTGELFF. The CDR3 DNA reads as TGTGCCAGCAGCCAAAGACAGGCGAGGGGCACCGGGGAGCTGTTTTTT.

There are many counts of this clonotype. This chain's CDR3 is CSVTQGRAEAFF. CDR3 nucleotides: TGCAGCGTGACCCAGGGGAGAGCTGAAGCTTTCTTT. The V call is TRBV29-1, the J call TRBJ1-1; D possibly corresponds to TRBD1 (6 bases). CDR3 size: 12 residues. V lost 6 bases and J lost 6, with 14 bases in between. Germline CDR1 SQVTM, CDR2 ANQGSEA.

The chain has TRBV28 and TRBJ2-3; 10 bases agree with TRBD2. Germline loops: CDR1 MDHEN, CDR2 SYDVKM. This CDR3 contains 15 residues. After removal of 2 bases from V and 5 bases from J, the junction contained 4 bases not matched to a gene. The CDR3 loop reads CASSLPSGGGDTQYF. The CDR3 bases are TGTGCCAGCAGTTTACCTAGCGGGGGTGGAGATACGCAGTATTTT.

This clonotype was picked up a small number of times. The chain combines TRBV6-6 with TRBJ2-1; tentative D call: TRBD2 (5 bases). This CDR3 is built from 12 residues. V dropped 6 bases and J dropped 9 bases, with 12 bases sitting between them. The germline V gene encodes CDR1 MNHNY and CDR2 SVGAGI (reference sequence). DNA of the CDR3: TGTGCCAGCAGCCTACTAGAACCTGAGCAGTTCTTC. Translation: CASSLLEPEQFF.

This clonotype was observed many times. J is TRBJ1-5 and V is TRBV20-1; 9 bases match TRBD1. There are 16 residues in the CDR3. V shed 1 base, J shed 1 base, and the junction held 5 bases outside the gene matches. Looked up from germline, CDR1 is DFQATT and CDR2 is SNEGSKA (reference sequence). CDR3 in DNA: TGCAGTGCTAGAGTAAGACAGGGGGGAAGCAATCAGCCCCAGCATTTT. Translation: CSARVRQGGSNQPQHF.

This clonotype is termed medium-sized. A read error may produce the germline difference seen at one junction end. The gene calls are TRBV5-1 and TRBJ2-1, with TRBD2 matching 7 bases. The CDR3 runs 14 residues. Per the germline V gene, CDR1 is SGHRS and CDR2 is YFSETQ. Written as DNA, the CDR3 is TGTGCCAGCAGCTCCTCCGGGGGGTACAATGAGCAGTTCTTC. Translating it yields CASSSSGGYNEQFF.

The chain couples TRBV13 to TRBJ1-2; D gene unclear. The V and J ends lost 4 bases and 5 bases respectively, with 8 bases between them. In germline, CDR1 is PRHDT, CDR2 FYEKMQ (reference sequence). CDR3 size: 12 residues. DNA of the CDR3: TGTGCCAGCAGCTACCCCGGGTATGGCTACACCTTC. This sequence encodes CASSYPGYGYTF.

V and J are TRBV29-1 and TRBJ2-7; 7 bases match TRBD1. This CDR3 contains 13 residues. Trimming took 5 bases from V and 5 from J; bases not matched to a gene: 9. Per germline, CDR1 SQVTM and CDR2 ANQGSEA. The CDR3 protein is CSVLYRGINEQYF. CDR3 bases: TGCAGCGTTTTATACAGGGGAATCAACGAGCAGTACTTC.